The 18 T cell receptor beta chains presented below share a single source sample, sequenced in a study of blood T cell repertoires in COVID-19 (dated by TCRdb to about 2020). The library was generated by the immunoSEQ multiplex PCR assay. The table comes from immuneACCESS by way of TCRdb, which keeps in-frame sequences with V and J called. Part of the clones is missing from these tables; in studies checked, under half for an unresolved V gene and the rest for unknown reasons. Here the sample has fewer than 300,000 clones; roughly 85% occur a single time. The ten top clones hold less than 4% of the sample. The sequencing sample was made of peripheral blood. Source of these receptors: a woman under 30 with acute or convalescent COVID-19.

The CDR3 DNA follows: TGTGCCAGCAGCTTAAGGGACATCGAGCTGGGGGAGCTGTTTTTT. This codes for CASSLRDIELGELFF. This chain links TRBV7-9 with TRBJ2-2, with D perhaps TRBD1 (6 bases). CDR1 is SEHNR and CDR2 is FQNEAQ in the germline V gene (reference sequence). Trimming took 2 bases from V and 8 from J, leaving 15 bases between them. This CDR3 is 15 amino acids long.

This clone showed up just once. The chain couples TRBV6-1 to TRBJ2-1; D is undetermined. Germline values: CDR1 MNHNS, CDR2 SASEGT. CDR3 length equals 15 residues. V lost 2 bases, J lost 7 bases, and 15 bases lay in between. The DNA of the CDR3 is TGTGCCAGCAGTGAACGTAAGGTTGTGAGGAATGAGCAGTTCTTC. It specifies CASSERKVVRNEQFF.

The chain joins TRBV30 to TRBJ2-3; possibly TRBD2 for D (6 bases). The ends were cut back, 5 bases at V and 4 bases at J, with 16 bases in the middle. The CDR3 is made up of 14 amino acids. Germline V lookup: CDR1 GTSNPN, CDR2 SVGIG (reference sequence). The CDR3, as DNA: TGTGCCTGGGTCGGGGGAGCTGGCGCAGATACGCAGTATTTT. It codes for CAWVGGAGADTQYF. The full variable domain, rest sourced from reference TRBV30 and TRBJ2-3, is SQTIHQWPATLVQPVGSPLSLECTVEGTSNPNLYWYRQAAGRGLQLLFYSVGIGQISSEVPQNLSASRPQDRQFILSSKKLLLSDSGFYLCAWVGGAGADTQYFGPGTRLTVL.

This rearrangement joins TRBV7-8 to TRBJ1-5, with a possible D match to TRBD1 (5 bases). This CDR3 comprises 15 residues. Deletions cut 6 bases from V and 1 base from J, with 13 bases between. From germline, CDR1 is SGHVS and CDR2 FQNEAQ. The CDR3 region has the DNA TGTGCCAGCAGTTCCGGTCGGGGGAGCAATCAGCCCCAGCATTTT. It codes for CASSSGRGSNQPQHF.

This clone was counted between two and nine times. This chain links TRBV6-5 with TRBJ1-5, with a tentative D call TRBD1 (5 bases). The CDR3 consists of 14 residues. The germline V gene has CDR1 MNHEY and CDR2 SVGAGI. The V end lost 8 bases, the J end lost 3 bases, and 14 bases lay between the germline ends. The CDR3 loop reads CASGRWGDNQPQHF. As DNA, the CDR3 is TGTGCCAGCGGCAGATGGGGCGACAATCAGCCCCAGCATTTT.

The chain combines TRBV14 with TRBJ2-5; 11 bases are a match to TRBD2. Germline CDR1 is SGHDN and CDR2 is FVKESK. The CDR3 has 17 amino acids. The V gene end was trimmed by 1 base and the J gene end by 7 bases; junction bases not matched to a gene: 11. In DNA form, the CDR3 reads TGTGCCAGCAGCCAAGGGGCCTTCCTAGCGGGAGGTGGGACCCAGTACTTC. Translating gives CASSQGAFLAGGGTQYF.

The chain recombines TRBV10-2 with TRBJ2-5, with D possibly matching TRBD1 (6 bases). V lost 7 bases and J lost 2, with 14 bases in between. This CDR3 is 14 amino acids long. Germline V gives CDR1 WSHSY, CDR2 SAAADI. CDR3 region: CASTMTGIQETQYF. The CDR3 DNA reads TGCGCCAGCACCATGACAGGAATTCAAGAGACCCAGTACTTC.

The chain carries TRBV19 and TRBJ1-5; no reliable D call. CDR3 length: 13 amino acids. V lost 5 bases and J lost 7, with 12 bases in between. Germline CDR1 LNHDA, CDR2 SQIVND (reference sequence). CDR3 in amino acids: CASSDQTRQPQHF. CDR3 bases: TGTGCCAGTAGTGACCAGACGAGGCAGCCCCAGCATTTT.

The chain joins TRBV11-2 to TRBJ2-1, with 11 bases matching TRBD2. Per germline, CDR1 SGHAT and CDR2 FQNNGV. The CDR3 consists of 16 residues. V shed 3 bases, J shed 10 bases, and the junction held 11 bases outside the gene matches. CDR3 in amino acids: CASSFISSGRIWEQFF. CDR3 bases: TGTGCCAGCAGCTTTATTTCTAGCGGGAGGATCTGGGAGCAGTTCTTC.

The genes are TRBV29-1 and TRBJ1-1; perhaps TRBD1 as D (6 bases). Germline CDR1 is SQVTM and CDR2 is ANQGSEA. This CDR3 has 14 amino acids. The ends were cut back, 6 bases at V and 1 base at J, with 15 bases in the middle. In DNA form, the CDR3 reads TGCAGCGTCAGAATCGGACAGAGGAACACTGAAGCTTTCTTT. Amino acids: CSVRIGQRNTEAFF.

V and J are TRBV27 and TRBJ1-1, with 9 bases fitting TRBD1. Germline CDR1 MNHEY, CDR2 SMNVEV (reference sequence). The CDR3 contains 15 residues. V lost 4 bases to trimming and J lost 4 bases; unmatched junction nucleotides: 7. In nucleotides, the CDR3 is TGTGCCAGCAGTTGGGATGACAGGGGGACCACTGAAGCTTTCTTT. It encodes CASSWDDRGTTEAFF.

This chain connects TRBV30 to TRBJ1-5, with 9 bases that match TRBD1. The CDR3 totals 15 residues. Trimming at V came to 1 base and at J to 6 bases, leaving 7 bases not matched to a gene. Germline V gene data show CDR1 as GTSNPN and CDR2 as SVGIG (reference sequence). In nucleotides, the CDR3 is TGTGCCTGGAGTGGAGTAACAGGGGGCGGTCAGCCCCAGCATTTT. It translates to CAWSGVTGGGQPQHF. Looking up the rest from reference TRBV30 and TRBJ1-5 gives the full variable domain: SQTIHQWPATLVQPVGSPLSLECTVEGTSNPNLYWYRQAAGRGLQLLFYSVGIGQISSEVPQNLSASRPQDRQFILSSKKLLLSDSGFYLCAWSGVTGGGQPQHFGDGTRLSIL.

J is TRBJ1-1 and V is TRBV2, with D possibly being TRBD1 (5 bases). The CDR3 contains 14 residues. Germline CDR1 reads SNHLY; CDR2 reads FYNNEI. V was pared by 10 bases and J by 4 bases, with 19 bases between. CDR3 protein: CAIGGGGYGTEAFF. CDR3 bases: TGTGCCATCGGGGGGGGAGGGTATGGCACTGAAGCTTTCTTT. Looking up the rest from reference TRBV2 and TRBJ1-1 gives the full variable domain: EPEVTQTPSHQVTQMGQEVILRCVPISNHLYFYWYRQILGQKVEFLVSFYNNEISEKSEIFDDQFSVERPDGSNFTLKIRSTKLEDSAMYFCAIGGGGYGTEAFFGQGTRLTVV.

The rearrangement links TRBV9 to TRBJ1-1; no firm D call. This CDR3 has 16 residues. V was pared by 4 bases and J by 0 bases, with 16 bases between. Germline lookup yields CDR1 SGDLS and CDR2 YYNGEE. CDR3 DNA: TGTGCCAGCAGCACCCAGTCAGGAATAATGAACACTGAAGCTTTCTTT. It encodes CASSTQSGIMNTEAFF. The variable domain in full, with the rest retrieved from reference TRBV9 and TRBJ1-1, is DSGVTQTPKHLITATGQRVTLRCSPRSGDLSVYWYQQSLDQGLQFLIQYYNGEERAKGNILERFSAQQFPDLHSELNLSSLELGDSALYFCASSTQSGIMNTEAFFGQGTRLTVV.

This clone has just one count. The chain has TRBV3-1 (or the pseudogene TRBV3-2) and TRBJ1-1; 7 bases agree with TRBD1. CDR1 is LGHDT and CDR2 is YNNKEL in the germline V gene (reference sequence). The CDR3 is made up of 15 amino acids. Trimming cost V 5 bases and J 3 bases; bases outside gene matches: 9. The CDR3 region is CASSTRTGTDTEAFF. CDR3 DNA: TGTGCCAGCAGCACGCGGACAGGAACTGACACTGAAGCTTTCTTT.

This rearrangement joins TRBV12-3 or TRBV12-4 to TRBJ1-5, with D hard to call. V was clipped by 3 bases and J by 4 bases, with 7 bases between them. CDR3 length: 13 amino acids. CDR3 region: CASSLAENQPQHF. The CDR3 DNA is TGTGCCAGCAGTTTGGCAGAAAATCAGCCCCAGCATTTT.

The chain links TRBV6-5 to TRBJ2-7, with 9 bases identical to TRBD1. The CDR3 is 15 residues long. The trim removed 0 bases at V and 2 bases at J, leaving 2 bases unmatched. Germline V gene sequence: CDR1 MNHEY, CDR2 SVGAGI. The CDR3 region is CASSYSGDRAYEQYF. The CDR3 DNA is TGTGCCAGCAGTTACTCCGGGGACAGGGCCTACGAGCAGTACTTC.

In DNA form, the CDR3 reads TGTGCCAGCACCGGTAGACAGGGGGATGGCAATGAGCAGTTCTTC. Protein: CASTGRQGDGNEQFF. This sequence joins TRBV7-2 and TRBJ2-1, with 9 bases matching TRBD1. With V trimmed by 7 bases and J by 6 bases, 10 bases remained unmatched. This CDR3 comprises 15 residues. CDR1 and CDR2 from the germline V gene are SGHTA and FQGNSA. Drawing the rest from reference TRBV7-2 and TRBJ2-1, the complete variable domain is GAGVSQSPSNKVTEKGKDVELRCDPISGHTALYWYRQSLGQGLEFLIYFQGNSAPDKSGLPSDRFSAERTGGSVSTLTIQRTQQEDSAVYLCASTGRQGDGNEQFFGPGTRLTVL.